This TCR beta chain emerged from a study of blood T cell repertoires in COVID-19. Turning to the study itself: From the United States, Italy and Spain came samples of acute and convalescent COVID-19. The cDNA or gDNA used as material had been derived from T cells, B-cell-depleted T cells, or PBMCs.

This CDR3 contains 13 residues. V gave up 5 bases and J gave up 7 bases; unmatched junction bases: 7. Seattle's cohort entered during active infection and was followed longitudinally. Sequencing used immunoSEQ multiplex PCR; TCRdb keeps in-frame clones, though not all of them. The table includes some 300,000 clones, nearly 90% detected once. The specimen was peripheral blood. This chain uses TRBV12-3 or TRBV12-4 with TRBJ1-1; TRBD1 matches 7 bases. The receptor comes from a woman in her thirties or forties with COVID-19, enrolled during active disease. This CDR3 reads CASSRDRDSEAFF. CDR3 DNA sequence: TGTGCCAGCAGTCGCGATAGGGACAGTGAAGCTTTCTTT.